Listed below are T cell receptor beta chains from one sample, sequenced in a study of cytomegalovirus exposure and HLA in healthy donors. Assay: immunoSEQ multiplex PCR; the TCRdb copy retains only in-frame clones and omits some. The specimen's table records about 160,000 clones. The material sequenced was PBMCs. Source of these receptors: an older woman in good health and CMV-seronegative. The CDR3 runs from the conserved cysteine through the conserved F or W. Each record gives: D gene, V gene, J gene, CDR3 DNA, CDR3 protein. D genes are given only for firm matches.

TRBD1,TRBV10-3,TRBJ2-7,TGTGCCATCAGCGGACAGGGGGTCGGGGCCTACGAGCAGTACTTC,CAISGQGVGAYEQYF
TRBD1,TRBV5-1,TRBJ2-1,TGCGCCAGCAGCTTACAGGGGGCTGGCTCCTACAATGAGCAGTTCTTC,CASSLQGAGSYNEQFF
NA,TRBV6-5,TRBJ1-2,TGTGCCAGCAGTTACGCAGCAGGGGCCTATGGCTACACCTTC,CASSYAAGAYGYTF
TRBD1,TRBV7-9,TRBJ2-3,TGTGCCAGCAGCGCGACAGGGCGTTCCACAGATACGCAGTATTTT,CASSATGRSTDTQYF
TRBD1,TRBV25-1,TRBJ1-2,TGTGCCAGCAGTGATGAGTGGACAGGATATGGCTACACCTTC,CASSDEWTGYGYTF
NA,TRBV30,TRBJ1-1,TGTGCCTGGAGTCCCGGGAATCCTGAAGCTTTCTTT,CAWSPGNPEAFF
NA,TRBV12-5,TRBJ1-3,TGTGCTAGTGTAGGGGTTTCAATCGGAAACACCATATATTTT,CASVGVSIGNTIYF
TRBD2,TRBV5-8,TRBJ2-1,TGTGCCAGCAGCTTGGCCAGCGGGGTGGATGAGCAGTTCTTC,CASSLASGVDEQFF
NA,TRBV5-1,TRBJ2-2,TGCGCCAGCAAGCTGACTTCAGGGGACACCGGGGAGCTGTTTTTT,CASKLTSGDTGELFF
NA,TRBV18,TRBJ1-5,TGTGCCAGCTCATCGCCTAATAGTCAGCCCCAGCATTTT,CASSSPNSQPQHF
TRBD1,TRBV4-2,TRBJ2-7,TGTGCCAGCAGCCAAGAAAGTATACAGGGGGCGGGAGAGCAGTACTTC,CASSQESIQGAGEQYF
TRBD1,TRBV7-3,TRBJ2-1,TGTGCCAGCAGCTTCTCGGGACAGGCCTACAATGAGCAGTTCTTC,CASSFSGQAYNEQFF
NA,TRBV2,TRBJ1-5,TGTGCCAGCAGTGGGAGGAGCCCGTATAGCAATCAGCCCCAGCATTTT,CASSGRSPYSNQPQHF
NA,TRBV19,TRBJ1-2,TGTGCCAGTAGTCACCCACCGGAGGGCTATGGCTACACCTTC,CASSHPPEGYGYTF
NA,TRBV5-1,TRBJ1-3,TGCGCCAGCAGCTTGGGGGGAGGCAGCACCACCTCTGGAAACACCATATATTTT,CASSLGGGSTTSGNTIYF
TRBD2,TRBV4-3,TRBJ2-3,TGCGCCAGCAGCCAAGATGGCGGGGGGACTAGCACAGATACGCAGTATTTT,CASSQDGGGTSTDTQYF
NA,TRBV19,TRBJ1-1,TGTGCCAGTAGGACCACCACAGGGCTGGCGACTGAAGCTTTCTTT,CASRTTTGLATEAFF
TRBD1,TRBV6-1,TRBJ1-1,TGTGCCAGCGGGGGACAGGGTGGGACTGAAGCTTTCTTT,CASGGQGGTEAFF
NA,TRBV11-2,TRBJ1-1,TGTGCCAGCAGCGCGCGGGGGCGCCTGACTGAAGCTTTCTTT,CASSARGRLTEAFF
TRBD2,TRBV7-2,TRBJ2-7,TGTGCCAGCACTTTACGCTCTAGCGGGAGTTACGAGCAGTACTTC,CASTLRSSGSYEQYF
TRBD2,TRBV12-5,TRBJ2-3,TGTGCTAGTGGTTTGGCCCCCGTAGCGGGCGGGGAAATGGATACGCAGTATTTT,CASGLAPVAGGEMDTQYF
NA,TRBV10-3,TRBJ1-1,TGTGCCATCGGGCCGGACGGGGACAACAATGAAGCTTTCTTT,CAIGPDGDNNEAFF
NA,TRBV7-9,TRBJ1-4,TGTGCCAGCAGCCCCCACGGGGATCCTGAAAAACTGTTTTTT,CASSPHGDPEKLFF
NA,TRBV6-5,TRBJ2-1,TGTGCCAGCAGCCGAGACAGATATCAGGATGAGCAGTTCTTC,CASSRDRYQDEQFF
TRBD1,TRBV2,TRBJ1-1,TGTGCCAGCAGTGAAGCAAGACAGGGAACCACTGAAGCTTTCTTT,CASSEARQGTTEAFF
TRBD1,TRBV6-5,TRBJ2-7,TGTGCCAGCAGTTTTGACAGGGGGCGCTACGAGCAGTACTTC,CASSFDRGRYEQYF
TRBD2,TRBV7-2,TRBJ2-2,TGTGCCAGCAGCTCCCATGTGCGAGCGGGAGCCGGGGAGCTGTTTTTT,CASSSHVRAGAGELFF
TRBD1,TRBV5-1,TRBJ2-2,TGCGCCAGCAGCTCGACAGGGGGCCCCGCCGGGGAGCTGTTTTTT,CASSSTGGPAGELFF
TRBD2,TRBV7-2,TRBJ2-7,TGTGCCAGCAGCTTCGGCGGCGGGAGGGCCAACGAGCAGTACTTC,CASSFGGGRANEQYF
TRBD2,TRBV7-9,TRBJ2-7,TGTGCCAGCAGCTTATCGAGCGGGAGCTCCTACGAGCAGTACTTC,CASSLSSGSSYEQYF
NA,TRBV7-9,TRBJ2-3,TGTGCCAGCAGCCCCCAAAAAGCGGTAAAACAAGATACGCAGTATTTT,CASSPQKAVKQDTQYF
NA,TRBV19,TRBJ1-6,TGTGCCAGTAGTCCTCGAAGGGGTTTTGGGGCCCTCCACTTT,CASSPRRGFGALHF
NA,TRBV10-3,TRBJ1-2,TGTGCCATCAGTGAGGTCAGTAACTATGGCTACACCTTC,CAISEVSNYGYTF
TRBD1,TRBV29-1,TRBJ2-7,TGCAGCGTGGGACAGGTTACCTACGAGCAGTACTTC,CSVGQVTYEQYF
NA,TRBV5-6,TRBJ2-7,TGTGCCAGCAGCTTGAGGGTGACAGGTCTTCTAAGGAACGAGCAGTACTTC,CASSLRVTGLLRNEQYF
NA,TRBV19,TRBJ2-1,TGTGCCAGTAGTCCGGGTCACAATGAGCAGTTCTTC,CASSPGHNEQFF
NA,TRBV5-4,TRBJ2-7,TGTGCCAGCAGCTTACAGGGTGCCTACGAGCAGTACTTC,CASSLQGAYEQYF
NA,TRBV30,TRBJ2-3,TGTGCCTGGACCCTGAGTAAGAGCACAGATACGCAGTATTTT,CAWTLSKSTDTQYF
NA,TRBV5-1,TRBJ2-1,TGCGCCAGCAGCCCGAGACACAGAGAGGGTCCGTTCTTC,CASSPRHREGPFF
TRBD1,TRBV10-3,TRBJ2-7,TGTGCCATCAGTGAAAGGCCGACAGGGCTAACCTACGAGCAGTACTTC,CAISERPTGLTYEQYF
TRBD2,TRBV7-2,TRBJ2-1,TGTGCCAGCAGCTTCACCGGGACTACACTCAATGAGCAGTTCTTC,CASSFTGTTLNEQFF